Listed below are T cell receptor beta chains from one sample, sequenced in a study of blood T cell repertoires in COVID-19. Produced via immunoSEQ multiplex PCR; TCRdb's table is partial and in-frame only. This sample carries a few hundred thousand clones, about 80% of them seen once, and the ten largest clones take around 3.7%. Sample: PBMCs or T cells enriched from blood (not recorded which). The receptors were sampled from a man in his forties or fifties who had recovered from COVID-19. The CDR3 runs from the conserved cysteine through the conserved F or W. The order of the fields is CDR3 protein, J gene, V gene.

CDR3 protein: CASSFLSEPQHF; J gene: TRBJ1-5; V gene: TRBV7-8
CDR3 protein: CASSLLAGRNQYF; J gene: TRBJ2-5; V gene: TRBV7-3
CDR3 protein: CASSFGQAHLVSGPYEQYF; J gene: TRBJ2-7; V gene: TRBV18
CDR3 protein: CASSRDLGELFF; J gene: TRBJ2-2; V gene: TRBV11-3
CDR3 protein: CASSQSPGNEQFF; J gene: TRBJ2-1; V gene: TRBV4-3
CDR3 protein: CASSPLGRVGLKDNEQFF; J gene: TRBJ2-1; V gene: TRBV18
CDR3 protein: CASSLTGVAYNEQFF; J gene: TRBJ2-1; V gene: TRBV7-9
CDR3 protein: CASSVEGTDVIEAFF; J gene: TRBJ1-1; V gene: TRBV9
CDR3 protein: CASSILQGNQPQHF; J gene: TRBJ1-5; V gene: TRBV2
CDR3 protein: CASSLRQSDQAFF; J gene: TRBJ1-1; V gene: TRBV7-3
CDR3 protein: CASSSESGDFNEKLFF; J gene: TRBJ1-4; V gene: TRBV5-1
CDR3 protein: CASSSEDRANSPLHF; J gene: TRBJ1-6; V gene: TRBV6-5
CDR3 protein: CASSLRAGPSYGYTF; J gene: TRBJ1-2; V gene: TRBV5-6
CDR3 protein: CASSWLAGGTGELFF; J gene: TRBJ2-2; V gene: TRBV7-2
CDR3 protein: CAWGFGFREKLFF; J gene: TRBJ1-4; V gene: TRBV30